The source of this T cell receptor (beta chain) is a study of shared clonotypes between healthy human individuals. Looking at the study overall: Donors, aged 18 to 49, were a couple of women and a few men.

This CDR3 has 14 amino acids. The V end lost 0 bases, the J end lost 3 bases, and 7 bases lay between the germline ends. Germline values: CDR1 SGHRS, CDR2 YFSETQ. Several immunoSEQ plates held equal portions of the genomic DNA taken from each subset. Profiling relied on immunoSEQ multiplex PCR, and the TCRdb table lists in-frame clones only, not all of them. This table holds about a million clones, approximately 68% found once. This clone has a handful of counts. The identical CDR3 is also encoded by other nucleotide sequences in the sample. The sequencing input was memory CD4+ T cells sorted from blood. Subset here: CD45RA-negative fraction. The chain carries TRBV5-1 and TRBJ2-1, with no clear D. The TCR originated in a man aged 18 to 30 in good health. The CDR3 DNA reads TGCGCCAGCAGCTTGGTGGCCAACTACAATGAGCAGTTCTTC. Protein: CASSLVANYNEQFF.